This T cell receptor beta chain comes out of a study of blood T cell repertoires in COVID-19. Whole-study context: T cells, B-cell-depleted T cells, or PBMCs supplied cDNA or gDNA.

Germline loops: CDR1 SNHLY, CDR2 FYNNEI. The CDR3 has 21 residues. V lost 8 bases to trimming and J lost 0 bases; unmatched junction nucleotides: 21. This table comes from immunoSEQ multiplex PCR, and its TCRdb copy is limited to in-frame clones, with some not included. Among 110,000 to 150,000 clones listed, roughly 77% were seen once. The sequence was collected from a man between 60 and 70 years old with acute or convalescent COVID-19. V gene TRBV2 combines with J gene TRBJ2-1; 11 bases map to TRBD2. Sequencing input: peripheral blood. The CDR3 DNA reads as TGTGCCAGCCGGGGGTCCAGAGCCGGGACTAGCGGTAAAAGCTCCTACAATGAGCAGTTCTTC. This gives the protein CASRGSRAGTSGKSSYNEQFF.